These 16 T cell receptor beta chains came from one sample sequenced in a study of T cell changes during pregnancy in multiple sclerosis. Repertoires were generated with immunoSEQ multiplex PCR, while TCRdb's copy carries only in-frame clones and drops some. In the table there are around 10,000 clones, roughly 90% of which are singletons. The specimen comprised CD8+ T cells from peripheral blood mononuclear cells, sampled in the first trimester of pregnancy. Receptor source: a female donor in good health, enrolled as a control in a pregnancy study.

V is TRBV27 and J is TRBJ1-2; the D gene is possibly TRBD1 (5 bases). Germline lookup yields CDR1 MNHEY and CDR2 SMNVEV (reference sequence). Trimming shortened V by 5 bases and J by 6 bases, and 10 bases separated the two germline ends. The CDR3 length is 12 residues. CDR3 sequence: CASSGGIHGYTF. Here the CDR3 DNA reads TGTGCCAGCAGTGGGGGGATCCATGGCTACACCTTC.

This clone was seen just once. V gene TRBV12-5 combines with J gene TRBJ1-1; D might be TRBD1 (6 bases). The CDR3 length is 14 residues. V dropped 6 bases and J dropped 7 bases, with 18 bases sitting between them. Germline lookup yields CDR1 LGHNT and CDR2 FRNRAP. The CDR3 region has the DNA TGTGCTAGTGGCTCCCACAGGGCGGAATTTGAAGCTTTCTTT. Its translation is CASGSHRAEFEAFF.

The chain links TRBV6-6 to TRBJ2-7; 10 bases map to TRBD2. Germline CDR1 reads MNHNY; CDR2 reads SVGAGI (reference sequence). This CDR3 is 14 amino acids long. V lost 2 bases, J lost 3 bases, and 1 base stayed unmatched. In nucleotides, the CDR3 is TGTGCCAGCAGTTACCTAGCGGGGGACTACGAGCAGTACTTC. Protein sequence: CASSYLAGDYEQYF.

The CDR3 loop is CASSRFGTDSEAFF. Here the CDR3 DNA reads TGTGCCAGTAGCCGCTTCGGGACAGATTCTGAAGCTTTCTTT. This chain links TRBV19 with TRBJ1-1, with TRBD1 identical over 7 bases. V dropped 6 bases and J dropped 6; count of bases not matched to a gene: 10. Germline loops: CDR1 LNHDA, CDR2 SQIVND (reference sequence). This CDR3 is 14 amino acids long.

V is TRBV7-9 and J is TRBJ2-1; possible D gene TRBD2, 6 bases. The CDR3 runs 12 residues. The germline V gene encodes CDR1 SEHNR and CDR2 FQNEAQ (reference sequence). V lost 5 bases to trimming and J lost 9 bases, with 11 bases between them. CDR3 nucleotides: TGTGCCAGCAGCCCGGGGGTGGCTGAGCAGTTCTTC. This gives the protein CASSPGVAEQFF.

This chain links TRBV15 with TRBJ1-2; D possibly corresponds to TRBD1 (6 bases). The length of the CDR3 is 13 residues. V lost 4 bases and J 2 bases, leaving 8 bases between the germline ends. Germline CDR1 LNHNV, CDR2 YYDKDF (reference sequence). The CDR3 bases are TGTGCCACCAGCATCGACAGGAACTATGGCTACACCTTC. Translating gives CATSIDRNYGYTF.

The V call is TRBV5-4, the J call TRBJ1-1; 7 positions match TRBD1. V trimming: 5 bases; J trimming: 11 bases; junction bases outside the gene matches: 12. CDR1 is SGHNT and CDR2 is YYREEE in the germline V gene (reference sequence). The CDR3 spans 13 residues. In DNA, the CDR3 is TGTGCCAGCAGATTTAACCGGGACAGTTTTGCTTTCTTT. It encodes CASRFNRDSFAFF.

CDR3 amino acids: CASSLRQGDQPQHF. The DNA for the CDR3 is TGCGCCAGCAGCTTGCGGCAGGGTGATCAGCCCCAGCATTTT. The chain uses TRBV5-1 and TRBJ1-5; maybe TRBD1 (5 bases). V lost 1 base to trimming and J lost 5 bases, with 10 bases between them. Germline CDR1 reads SGHRS; CDR2 reads YFSETQ. The CDR3 loop spans 14 amino acids.

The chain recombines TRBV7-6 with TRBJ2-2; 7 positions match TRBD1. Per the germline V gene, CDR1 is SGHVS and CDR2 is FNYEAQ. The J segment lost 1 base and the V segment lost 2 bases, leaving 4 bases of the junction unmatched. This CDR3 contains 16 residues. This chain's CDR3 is CASSLSRDRNTGELFF. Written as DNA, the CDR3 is TGTGCCAGCAGCTTATCCCGGGACAGGAACACCGGGGAGCTGTTTTTT. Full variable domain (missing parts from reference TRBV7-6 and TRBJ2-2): GAGVSQSPRYKVTKRGQDVALRCDPISGHVSLYWYRQALGQGPEFLTYFNYEAQQDKSGLPNDRFSAERPEGSISTLTIQRTEQRDSAMYRCASSLSRDRNTGELFFGEGSRLTVL.

CDR3 sequence: CASSELAGGPETQYF. Here the CDR3 DNA reads TGTGCCAGCAGTGAATTAGCGGGGGGGCCAGAGACCCAGTACTTC. This chain connects TRBV6-1 to TRBJ2-5, with TRBD2 matching 11 bases. The CDR3 is made up of 15 amino acids. The ends lost 2 bases at V and 4 bases at J; junction bases unmatched: 3. From germline, CDR1 is MNHNS and CDR2 SASEGT.

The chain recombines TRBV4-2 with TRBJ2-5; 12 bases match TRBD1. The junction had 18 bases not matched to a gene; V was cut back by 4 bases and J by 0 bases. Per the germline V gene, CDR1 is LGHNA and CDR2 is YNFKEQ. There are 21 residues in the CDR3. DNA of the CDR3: TGTGCCAGCAGCCTACTCTTTCCCGGGACAGGGGGCGAGGAGAACCAAGAGACCCAGTACTTC. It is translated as CASSLLFPGTGGEENQETQYF.

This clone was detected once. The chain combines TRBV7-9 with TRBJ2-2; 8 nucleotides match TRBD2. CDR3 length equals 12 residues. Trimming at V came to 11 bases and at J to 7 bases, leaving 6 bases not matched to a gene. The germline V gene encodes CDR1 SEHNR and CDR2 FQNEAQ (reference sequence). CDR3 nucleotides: TGTGCCCTCAGGCTAGCGGGCGGGGAGCTGTTTTTT. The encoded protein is CALRLAGGELFF.

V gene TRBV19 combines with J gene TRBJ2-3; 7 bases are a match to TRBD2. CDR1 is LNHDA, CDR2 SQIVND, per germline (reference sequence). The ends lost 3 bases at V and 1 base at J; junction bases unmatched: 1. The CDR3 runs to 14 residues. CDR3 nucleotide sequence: TGTGCCAGTAGTATGGGGGGGGGCACAGATACGCAGTATTTT. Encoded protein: CASSMGGGTDTQYF.

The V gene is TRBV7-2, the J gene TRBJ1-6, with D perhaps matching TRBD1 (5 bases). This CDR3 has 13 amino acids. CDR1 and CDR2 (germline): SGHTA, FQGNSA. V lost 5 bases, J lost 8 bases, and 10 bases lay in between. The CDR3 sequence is CASSASRDSPLHF. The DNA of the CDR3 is TGTGCCAGCAGCGCTTCCAGGGATTCACCCCTCCACTTT. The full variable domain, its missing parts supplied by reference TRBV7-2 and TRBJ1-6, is GAGVSQSPSNKVTEKGKDVELRCDPISGHTALYWYRQSLGQGLEFLIYFQGNSAPDKSGLPSDRFSAERTGGSVSTLTIQRTQQEDSAVYLCASSASRDSPLHFGNGTRLTVT.

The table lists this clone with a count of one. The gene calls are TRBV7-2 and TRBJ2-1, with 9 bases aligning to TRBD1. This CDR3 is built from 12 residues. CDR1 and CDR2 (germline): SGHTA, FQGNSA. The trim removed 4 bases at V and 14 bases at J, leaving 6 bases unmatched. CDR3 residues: CASSYRDREKFF. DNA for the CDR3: TGTGCCAGCAGCTATCGGGACAGGGAGAAGTTCTTC.

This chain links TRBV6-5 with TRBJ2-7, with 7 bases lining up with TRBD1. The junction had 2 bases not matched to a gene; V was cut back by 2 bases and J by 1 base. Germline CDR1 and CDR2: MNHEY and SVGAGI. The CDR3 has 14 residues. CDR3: CASSYEQGSYEQYF. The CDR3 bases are TGTGCCAGCAGTTACGAACAGGGGTCCTACGAGCAGTACTTC.